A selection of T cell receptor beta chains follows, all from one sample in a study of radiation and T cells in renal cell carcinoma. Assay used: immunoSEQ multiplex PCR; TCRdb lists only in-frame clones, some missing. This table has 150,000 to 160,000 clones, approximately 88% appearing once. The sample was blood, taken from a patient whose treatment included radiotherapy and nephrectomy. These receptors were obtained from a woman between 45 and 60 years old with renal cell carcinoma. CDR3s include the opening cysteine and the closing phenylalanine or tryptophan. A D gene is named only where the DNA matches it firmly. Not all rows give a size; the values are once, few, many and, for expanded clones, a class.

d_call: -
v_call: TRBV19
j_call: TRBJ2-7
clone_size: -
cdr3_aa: CASSIESGSSYEQYF

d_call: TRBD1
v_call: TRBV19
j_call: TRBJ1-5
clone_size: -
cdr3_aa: CASSISRTGEQPQHF

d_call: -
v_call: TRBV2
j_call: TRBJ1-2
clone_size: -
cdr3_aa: CASSQTMGSRAYGYTF

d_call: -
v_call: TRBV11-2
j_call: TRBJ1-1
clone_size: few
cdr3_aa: CASSLDGVRSSEAFF

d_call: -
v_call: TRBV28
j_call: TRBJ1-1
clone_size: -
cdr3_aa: CATSTLNTEAFF

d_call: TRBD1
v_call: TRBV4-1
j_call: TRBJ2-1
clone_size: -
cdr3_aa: CASSQGDRVYNEQFF

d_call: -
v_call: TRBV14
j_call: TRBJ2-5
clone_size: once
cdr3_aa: CASSPSEATGQETQYF

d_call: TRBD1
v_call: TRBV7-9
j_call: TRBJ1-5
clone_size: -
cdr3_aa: CASSFADRGNQPQHF

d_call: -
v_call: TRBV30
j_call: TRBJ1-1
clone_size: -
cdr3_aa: CAWTVGGWETEAFF

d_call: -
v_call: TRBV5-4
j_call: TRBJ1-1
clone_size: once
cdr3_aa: CASSPPRGGYTEAFF

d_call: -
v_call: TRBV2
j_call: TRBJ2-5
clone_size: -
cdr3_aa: CASRGIAEETQYF

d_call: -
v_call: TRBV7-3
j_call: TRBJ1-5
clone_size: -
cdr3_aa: CASSLTGGNQPQHF

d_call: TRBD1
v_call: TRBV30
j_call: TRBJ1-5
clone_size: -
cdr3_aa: CAWSLDRARPQHF

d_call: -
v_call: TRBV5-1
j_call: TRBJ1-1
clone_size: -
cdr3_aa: CASSLSPGGGGGSAFF

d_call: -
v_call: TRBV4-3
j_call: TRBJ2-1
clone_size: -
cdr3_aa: CASSQEWKGEQFF

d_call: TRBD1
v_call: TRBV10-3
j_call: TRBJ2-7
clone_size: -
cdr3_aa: CAISSNGTGSTYEQYF

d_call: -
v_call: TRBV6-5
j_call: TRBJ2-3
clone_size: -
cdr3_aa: CASSYLAVSTDTQYF

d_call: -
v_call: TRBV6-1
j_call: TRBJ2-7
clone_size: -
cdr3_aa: CASSEAGGDYEQYF

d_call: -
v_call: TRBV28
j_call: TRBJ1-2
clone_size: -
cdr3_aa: CASCFGLTAGYTF

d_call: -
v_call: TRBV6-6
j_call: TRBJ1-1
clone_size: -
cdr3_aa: CASSRRGLGSTEAFF

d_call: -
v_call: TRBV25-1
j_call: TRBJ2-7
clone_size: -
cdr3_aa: CASSVGEGVQYF

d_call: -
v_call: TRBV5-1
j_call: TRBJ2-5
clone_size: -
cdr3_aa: CASSLIGQETQYF

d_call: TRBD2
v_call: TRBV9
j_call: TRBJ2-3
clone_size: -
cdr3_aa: CASSVASGGWDTQYF

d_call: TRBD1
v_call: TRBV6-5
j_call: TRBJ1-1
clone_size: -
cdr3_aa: CASSSPDRLNTEAFF

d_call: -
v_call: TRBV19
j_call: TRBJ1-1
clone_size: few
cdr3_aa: CASSETGDNTEAFF

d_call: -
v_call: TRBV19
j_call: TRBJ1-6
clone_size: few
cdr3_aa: CASSIQGRNSPLHF

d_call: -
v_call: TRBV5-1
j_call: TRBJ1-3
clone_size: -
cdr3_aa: CASSSGEHGNTIYF

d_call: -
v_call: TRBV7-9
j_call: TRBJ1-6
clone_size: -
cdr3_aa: CASSLGDAINSPLHF

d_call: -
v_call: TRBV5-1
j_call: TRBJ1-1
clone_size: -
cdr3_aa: CASSSGPNTEAFF

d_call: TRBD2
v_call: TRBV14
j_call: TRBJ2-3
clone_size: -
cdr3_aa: CASSLTSGPHTDTQYF

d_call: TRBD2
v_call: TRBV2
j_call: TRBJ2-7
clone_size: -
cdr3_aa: CASSERWGGSYEQYF

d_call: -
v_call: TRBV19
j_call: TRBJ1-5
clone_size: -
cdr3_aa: CASRTGNNQPQHF

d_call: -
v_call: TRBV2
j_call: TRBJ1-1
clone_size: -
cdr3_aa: CASSDGGPNTEAFF

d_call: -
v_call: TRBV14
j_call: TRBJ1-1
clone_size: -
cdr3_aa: CASSLGVLTEAFF

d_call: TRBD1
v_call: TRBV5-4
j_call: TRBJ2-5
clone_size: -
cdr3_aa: CASSLPLQGAGETQYF

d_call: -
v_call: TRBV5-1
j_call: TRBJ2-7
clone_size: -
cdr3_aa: CASSLSGSSLYEQYF

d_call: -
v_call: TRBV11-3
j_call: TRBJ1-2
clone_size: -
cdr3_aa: CASSRAPGHPYGYTF

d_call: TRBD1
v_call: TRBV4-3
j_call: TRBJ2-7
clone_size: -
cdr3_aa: CASSQGTGTEYEQYF

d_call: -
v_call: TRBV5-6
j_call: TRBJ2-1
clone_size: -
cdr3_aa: CASSLAGTIHNEQFF

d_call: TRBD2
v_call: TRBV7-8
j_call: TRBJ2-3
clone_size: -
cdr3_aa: CASSLTSGSDTQYF

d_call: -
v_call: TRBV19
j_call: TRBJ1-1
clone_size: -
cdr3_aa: CASSIQVNTEAFF

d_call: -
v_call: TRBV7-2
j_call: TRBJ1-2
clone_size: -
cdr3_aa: CASSYRNYGYTF

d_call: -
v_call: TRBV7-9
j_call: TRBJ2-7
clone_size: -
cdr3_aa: CASSITGTYEQYF

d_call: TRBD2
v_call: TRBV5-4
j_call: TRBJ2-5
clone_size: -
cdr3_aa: CASSLISGGGKETQYF

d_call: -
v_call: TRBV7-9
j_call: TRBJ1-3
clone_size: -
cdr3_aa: CASSLWEGNTIYF

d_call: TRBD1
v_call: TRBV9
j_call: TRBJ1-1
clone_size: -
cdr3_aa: CASSVGQGNTEAFF